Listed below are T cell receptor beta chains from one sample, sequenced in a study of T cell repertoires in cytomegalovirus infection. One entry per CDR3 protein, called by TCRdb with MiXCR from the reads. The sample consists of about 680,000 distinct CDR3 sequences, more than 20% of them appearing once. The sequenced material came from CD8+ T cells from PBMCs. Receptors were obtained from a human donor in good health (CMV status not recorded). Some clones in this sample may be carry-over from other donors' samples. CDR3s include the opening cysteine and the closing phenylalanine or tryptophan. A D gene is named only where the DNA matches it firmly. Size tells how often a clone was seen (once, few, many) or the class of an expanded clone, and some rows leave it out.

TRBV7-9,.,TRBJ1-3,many,TGTGCCAGCAGCCCTAGGGCCGAAAAAATCAGAAACACCATATATTTT,CASSPRAEKIRNTIYF
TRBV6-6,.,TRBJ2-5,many,TGTGCCAGCAATAAAAGGGGGGCCCAAGAGACCCAGTACTTC,CASNKRGAQETQYF
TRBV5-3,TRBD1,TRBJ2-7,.,TGTGCCAGCAGTATCGGGGACAGCTCCTACGAGCAGTACTTC,CASSIGDSSYEQYF
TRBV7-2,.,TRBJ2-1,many,TGTGCCAGCAGCTTAAAGTGGTCGGGACCGGGGTTAGATGAGCAGTTCTTC,CASSLKWSGPGLDEQFF
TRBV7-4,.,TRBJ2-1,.,TGTGTCAGCACCCCCAGGGACTACAATGAGCAGTTCTTC,CVSTPRDYNEQFF
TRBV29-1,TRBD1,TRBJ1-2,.,TGCAGCGTCATGGACAGGGAAGACTATGGCTACACCTTC,CSVMDREDYGYTF
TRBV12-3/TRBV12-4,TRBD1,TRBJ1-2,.,TGTGCCAGCAGTCCTACAGGGGGCGATTATGGCTACACCTTC,CASSPTGGDYGYTF
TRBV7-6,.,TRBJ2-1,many,TGTGCCAGCAGCTTAGAGGACATGCTCCTGTACAATGAGCAGTTCTTC,CASSLEDMLLYNEQFF
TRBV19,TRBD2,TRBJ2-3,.,TGTGCCAGTAGTCACCTGCGGGGGAGGACAGATACGCAGTATTTT,CASSHLRGRTDTQYF
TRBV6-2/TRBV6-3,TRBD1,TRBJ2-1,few,TGTGCCAGCAGTGAGGGGACAGGGCCGGATGAGCAGTTCTTC,CASSEGTGPDEQFF
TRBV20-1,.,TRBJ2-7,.,TGCAGTGCTAGAGATCCCCGGACAGACTCAGAGCAGTACTTC,CSARDPRTDSEQYF
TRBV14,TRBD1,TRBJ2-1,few,TGTGCCAGCAGCCCCCGGACAGGGTTGTCCAATGAGCAGTTCTTC,CASSPRTGLSNEQFF
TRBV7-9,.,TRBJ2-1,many,TGTGCCAGCAGCTTAGCGTGGGACGAGCAGTTCTTC,CASSLAWDEQFF
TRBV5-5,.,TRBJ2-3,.,TGTGCCAGCAGCGGGGAATGGGGAACAGATACGCAGTATTTT,CASSGEWGTDTQYF
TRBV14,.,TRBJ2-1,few,TGTGCCAGCAGCCCCCGGACGGTCGGGGGTGAGCAGTTCTTC,CASSPRTVGGEQFF
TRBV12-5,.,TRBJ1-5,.,TGTGCTAGTGGTTTGGTCCAAAGGGTCTTCTCCGGGCAGCCCCAGCATTTT,CASGLVQRVFSGQPQHF
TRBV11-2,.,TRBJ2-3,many,TGTGCCAGCAGCTTAAGGGGCCCGGGGACAGATACGCAGTATTTT,CASSLRGPGTDTQYF
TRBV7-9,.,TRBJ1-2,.,TGTGCCAGCAATTGGGTGGATGGCTACACCTTC,CASNWVDGYTF
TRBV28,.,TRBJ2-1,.,TGTGCCAACAGCCCGGGCGGGAACGAGCAGTTCTTC,CANSPGGNEQFF
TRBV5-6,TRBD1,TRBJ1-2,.,TGTGCCAGCAGCTTGGAGGGACAGGGTTTTATCTATGGCTACACCTTC,CASSLEGQGFIYGYTF
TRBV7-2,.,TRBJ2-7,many,TGTGCCAGCAGCTTCTCGGACGGAAGATCCTACGAGCAGTACTTC,CASSFSDGRSYEQYF
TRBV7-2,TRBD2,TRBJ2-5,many,TGTGCCAGCAGCTTAGGCTTTCGGCCGGGGGGAGAGACCCAGTACTTC,CASSLGFRPGGETQYF
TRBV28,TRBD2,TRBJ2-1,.,TGTGCCATTAAAAGCGGGGGGGCTAGGTTCTTC,CAIKSGGARFF
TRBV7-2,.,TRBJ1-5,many,TGTGCCAGCAGCTTAGCGGGCAGTAGCAATCAGCCCCAGCATTTT,CASSLAGSSNQPQHF
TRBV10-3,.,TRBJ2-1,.,TGTACCATCAGCACCACCGAAAATGAGCAGTTCTTC,CTISTTENEQFF
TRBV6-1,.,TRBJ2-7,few,TGTGCCAGCAGTTCTACGGACACTCGGGGTCTATACGAGCAGTACTTC,CASSSTDTRGLYEQYF